Listed below are T cell receptor beta chains from one sample, sequenced in a study of CD8 T cells in Susac syndrome. TCRdb processed the immunoSEQ multiplex PCR reads anew with MiXCR; each CDR3 protein has one entry. Of more than 150,000 distinct CDR3 sequences listed, about 95% are singletons. The sample comprised CD8+ T cells from PBMCs. These TCRs come from a human donor with Susac syndrome. Each CDR3 is given with its conserved first and last residue. Fields, in order: clone size, V gene, D gene, J gene, CDR3 protein, CDR3 DNA. D genes are given only for firm matches. A clone size is listed for some rows: how often the clone was seen (once, few, many), or a class if it is expanded.

.,TRBV24-1,TRBD1,TRBJ2-5,CATSDPPGQGPRETQYF,TGTGCCACCAGTGATCCCCCGGGACAGGGCCCTCGAGAGACCCAGTACTTC
once,TRBV3-1,TRBD1,TRBJ1-1,CASRETGMGTEAFF,TGTGCCAGCAGGGAGACAGGGATGGGCACTGAAGCTTTCTTT
.,TRBV2,TRBD1,TRBJ1-2,CASRGQGDGYTF,TGTGCCAGCAGAGGACAGGGGGACGGCTACACCTTC
.,TRBV5-6,.,TRBJ2-3,CASSLGIGWERTDTQYF,TGTGCCAGCAGCCTGGGTATCGGTTGGGAACGCACAGATACGCAGTATTTT
.,TRBV11-2,TRBD2,TRBJ2-1,CASSLVGRAGIDEQFF,TGTGCCAGCAGCTTAGTCGGGAGGGCCGGTATTGATGAGCAGTTCTTC
.,TRBV13,TRBD2,TRBJ2-1,CASSFSTSGPYNEQFF,TGTGCCAGCAGCTTCTCTACTAGCGGGCCCTACAATGAGCAGTTCTTC
.,TRBV7-9,.,TRBJ2-5,CASSFTGTRGETQYF,TGTGCCAGCAGCTTTACGGGGACCCGGGGAGAGACCCAGTACTTC
few,TRBV18,.,TRBJ2-5,CASSREETQYF,TGTGCCAGCTCACGGGAAGAGACCCAGTACTTC
.,TRBV11-2,.,TRBJ2-7,CASSLNRVYEQYF,TGTGCCAGCAGCTTGAACAGGGTCTACGAGCAGTACTTC
.,TRBV9,.,TRBJ1-5,CASSPGGGGNQPQHF,TGTGCCAGCAGCCCCGGCGGGGGAGGGAATCAGCCCCAGCATTTT
.,TRBV27,.,TRBJ2-3,CASSFDSLRLHADTQYF,TGTGCCAGCAGTTTCGACTCTCTACGTTTGCATGCAGATACGCAGTATTTT
.,TRBV28,TRBD2,TRBJ2-7,CASSLTGTSSYEQYF,TGTGCCAGCAGCCTCACCGGGACTAGTTCCTACGAGCAGTACTTC
.,TRBV28,.,TRBJ2-7,CASSLVEGAEQYF,TGTGCCAGCAGTTTAGTGGAGGGGGCCGAGCAGTACTTC
.,TRBV6-1,.,TRBJ2-7,CASSVIYEQYF,TGTGCCAGCAGTGTGATCTACGAGCAGTACTTC
.,TRBV4-1,.,TRBJ1-1,CASSQESRGGTEAFF,TGCGCCAGCAGCCAAGAGAGCAGGGGAGGGACTGAAGCCTTCTTT
.,TRBV29-1,TRBD2,TRBJ2-1,CSVPIAGRPSYNEQFF,TGCAGCGTTCCGATAGCGGGAAGGCCCTCCTACAATGAGCAGTTCTTC
.,TRBV20-1,TRBD1,TRBJ1-2,CSARPGTGHYGYTF,TGCAGTGCTAGACCCGGGACAGGTCACTATGGCTACACCTTC
.,TRBV6-5,TRBD1,TRBJ2-1,CASSSQGAGQFF,TGTGCCAGCAGTTCCCAGGGGGCGGGACAGTTCTTC
.,TRBV12-3/TRBV12-4,.,TRBJ1-1,CASSSREFAEAFF,TGTGCCAGCAGTTCTAGGGAGTTCGCTGAAGCTTTCTTT
.,TRBV15,.,TRBJ1-2,CATSRFGVPYGYTF,TGTGCCACCAGCAGATTTGGGGTACCCTATGGCTACACCTTC
.,TRBV4-1,.,TRBJ1-3,CASSQVSTRDGNTIYF,TGCGCCAGCAGCCAAGTATCTACAAGGGATGGAAACACCATATATTTT
.,TRBV5-4,TRBD1,TRBJ1-1,CASSSSTGATEAFF,TGTGCCAGCAGCTCAAGTACAGGGGCCACTGAAGCTTTCTTT
.,TRBV27,TRBD1,TRBJ2-7,CASSLNPGQGKNEQYF,TGTGCCAGCAGTCTTAATCCGGGACAGGGAAAGAACGAGCAGTACTTC
.,TRBV20-1,TRBD2,TRBJ2-1,CSASLKVAGDNEQFF,TGCAGTGCTAGTTTGAAAGTAGCGGGAGACAATGAGCAGTTCTTC
once,TRBV11-2,.,TRBJ2-7,CASSSLTTGRLQYF,TGTGCCAGCAGCTCCCTAACTACAGGGAGGCTGCAGTACTTC
.,TRBV4-2,TRBD1,TRBJ2-6,CASRGTGSGANVLTF,TGTGCCAGCAGGGGGACAGGCTCTGGGGCCAACGTCCTGACTTTC
.,TRBV6-1,.,TRBJ1-2,CASEQGLNYGYTF,TGTGCCAGCGAACAGGGACTGAACTATGGCTACACCTTC
.,TRBV12-3/TRBV12-4,.,TRBJ2-7,CASSFGGVIYEQYF,TGTGCCAGCAGTTTTGGAGGGGTAATTTACGAGCAGTACTTC
.,TRBV9,TRBD2,TRBJ2-1,CASSGGLAGGSSYNEQFF,TGTGCCAGCAGCGGAGGACTAGCGGGGGGCAGCTCCTACAATGAGCAGTTCTTC
.,TRBV12-3/TRBV12-4,.,TRBJ1-2,CASREQRGAGGYTF,TGTGCCAGCAGAGAGCAAAGGGGGGCTGGGGGCTACACCTTC
.,TRBV5-1,.,TRBJ2-3,CASSDGLGPDTQYF,TGCGCCAGCAGCGATGGCCTGGGGCCAGATACGCAGTATTTT
.,TRBV3-1,.,TRBJ1-2,CASSQEGAQGYTF,TGTGCCAGCAGCCAAGAAGGGGCGCAGGGCTACACCTTC
.,TRBV24-1,.,TRBJ2-2,CATSTRDNTGELFF,TGTGCCACCAGTACCAGGGATAACACCGGGGAGCTGTTTTTT
.,TRBV7-8,.,TRBJ1-1,CASSLGAGLNHEAFF,TGTGCCAGCAGCTTAGGCGCGGGGTTAAACCATGAAGCTTTCTTT
.,TRBV3-1,.,TRBJ2-1,CASSLDLYNEQFF,TGTGCCAGCAGCCTGGACCTCTACAATGAGCAGTTCTTC
.,TRBV7-9,.,TRBJ2-1,CASSQPQGSSYNEQFF,TGTGCCAGCAGCCAACCTCAGGGGAGCTCCTACAATGAGCAGTTCTTC
once,TRBV5-1,.,TRBJ1-2,CASSLDPYYGYTF,TGCGCCAGCAGCTTGGACCCATACTATGGCTACACCTTC
.,TRBV30,.,TRBJ1-1,CAWSPEAEAFF,TGTGCCTGGAGTCCAGAAGCGGAAGCTTTCTTT
.,TRBV7-8,.,TRBJ2-3,CASSAPLVGGGNPTDTQYF,TGTGCCAGCAGCGCCCCCCTCGTAGGGGGAGGTAACCCCACAGATACGCAGTATTTT
once,TRBV11-2,.,TRBJ1-1,CASAGGTEAFF,TGTGCCAGCGCGGGTGGCACTGAAGCTTTCTTT
.,TRBV2,.,TRBJ1-5,CASSGTTNQPQHF,TGTGCCAGCAGTGGGACAACTAATCAGCCCCAGCATTTT
.,TRBV30,.,TRBJ1-1,CAWSVDGPTEAFF,TGTGCCTGGAGTGTCGACGGCCCCACTGAAGCTTTCTTT
.,TRBV4-2,.,TRBJ2-2,CASSQETSLNRQNANTGELFF,TGTGCCAGCAGCCAAGAGACCTCCCTAAACCGACAAAACGCGAACACCGGGGAGCTGTTTTTT
.,TRBV2,.,TRBJ2-5,CASSEQGYSGETQYF,TGTGCCAGCAGTGAACAGGGTTACTCGGGAGAGACCCAGTACTTC
.,TRBV28,.,TRBJ2-7,CASSPPTNGSPLPYF,TGTGCCAGCAGTCCCCCGACTAACGGGAGCCCGCTGCCGTACTTC
.,TRBV7-8,TRBD2,TRBJ2-1,CASSDEGLAGVGEQFF,TGTGCCAGCAGTGACGAGGGACTAGCGGGAGTTGGAGAGCAGTTCTTC
.,TRBV6-2/TRBV6-3,.,TRBJ2-3,CASSYLWGSKGTDTQYF,TGTGCCAGCAGTTACCTTTGGGGTAGTAAGGGCACAGATACGCAGTATTTT
.,TRBV20-1,.,TRBJ2-1,CSARDLTSYGDEQFF,TGCAGTGCTAGAGATCTGACTTCCTACGGGGATGAGCAGTTCTTC
.,TRBV9,.,TRBJ2-7,CASSAADGSPYEQYF,TGTGCCAGCAGCGCCGCCGACGGAAGTCCCTACGAGCAGTACTTC
once,TRBV7-9,TRBD2,TRBJ2-1,CASSVGLAENNEQFF,TGTGCCAGCAGCGTGGGACTAGCGGAGAACAATGAGCAGTTCTTC
.,TRBV28,.,TRBJ1-5,CASRITNFSNQPQHF,TGTGCCAGCAGAATAACAAATTTTAGCAATCAGCCCCAGCATTTT